These 22 T cell receptor beta chains originate from one sample sequenced in a study of T cell responses to AZD1222 COVID-19 vaccine. The method was immunoSEQ multiplex PCR; TCRdb's version includes in-frame clones alone and lacks a portion of them. The sample lists about 140,000 clones; roughly 92% were seen once. The sample was peripheral blood, taken on day 0 of AZD1222 vaccination. The receptor set was obtained from an adult in good health.

The V call is TRBV6-6, the J call TRBJ1-1; D might be TRBD1 (6 bases). Germline V gene lookup returns CDR1 MNHNY and CDR2 SVGAGI (reference sequence). The CDR3 covers 16 residues. Trimming took 2 bases from V and 0 from J, leaving 13 bases between them. The CDR3 DNA reads TGTGCCAGCAGTTACGTAACAGGGAATATGAACACTGAAGCTTTCTTT. Amino acids: CASSYVTGNMNTEAFF.

V gene TRBV2 combines with J gene TRBJ2-1; D is unresolved. Per germline, CDR1 SNHLY and CDR2 FYNNEI. The CDR3 covers 16 residues. The V end lost 5 bases, the J end lost 0 bases, and 14 bases lay between the germline ends. Written as DNA, the CDR3 is TGTGCCAGCAGTCCACCCCGACTGACCTCCTACAATGAGCAGTTCTTC. Encoded protein: CASSPPRLTSYNEQFF.

CDR3 DNA sequence: TGTGCCAGCAGTTCAGGGGTTTTAGGCACCGGGGAGCTGTTTTTT. This gives the protein CASSSGVLGTGELFF. V usage is TRBV28 and J usage is TRBJ2-2, with D maybe TRBD1 (6 bases). V lost 4 bases, J lost 4 bases, and 13 bases lay in between. CDR1 is MDHEN, CDR2 SYDVKM, per germline. The CDR3 runs 15 residues.

The rearrangement uses TRBV5-4 and TRBJ1-1; no firm D call. The V end lost 0 bases, the J end lost 5 bases, and 11 bases lay between the germline ends. The length of the CDR3 is 14 residues. CDR1 and CDR2 from the germline V gene are SGHNT and YYREEE (reference sequence). CDR3 sequence: CASSLGLAGTEAFF. The CDR3 DNA reads TGTGCCAGCAGCTTGGGTCTAGCCGGGACTGAAGCTTTCTTT.

In this sample, this clone turned up once. This rearrangement joins TRBV19 to TRBJ2-3, with 10 positions matching TRBD1. Germline assignment: CDR1 LNHDA and CDR2 SQIVND (reference sequence). The CDR3 totals 14 residues. V lost 6 bases and J lost 3; bases outside the gene matches: 3. Here the CDR3 DNA reads TGTGCCAGTAGCGACAGGGGGCATACAGATACGCAGTATTTT. Its translation is CASSDRGHTDTQYF.

The chain recombines TRBV10-3 with TRBJ2-7, with TRBD1 matching over 7 bases. J lost 5 bases, V lost 8 bases, and 9 bases had no gene match. The V gene's germline CDR1 is ENHRY and CDR2 SYGVKD. The CDR3 is 13 residues long. The CDR3 bases are TGTGCCATCCAAGTGGGACAGAACGACGAGCAGTACTTC. Amino acid sequence: CAIQVGQNDEQYF.

In regard to this clone: Sequence at one end of the junction differs from germline and may be a read error. This chain uses TRBV6-5 with TRBJ1-2; D is undetermined. The CDR3 spans 12 residues. CDR1 and CDR2 (germline): MNHEY, SVGAGI. Here the CDR3 reads CASSYVGGAAGF. The CDR3 DNA follows: TGTGCCAGCAGTTACGTCGGAGGAGCTGCCGGGTTC.

J is TRBJ1-5 and V is TRBV12-2. TRBV12-2 is designated a pseudogene. This CDR3 contains 13 residues. Written as DNA, the CDR3 is TGTGCAAGTCGCTTTGAAAGCAATCAGCCCCAGCATTTT. This sequence encodes CASRFESNQPQHF.

The chain joins TRBV6-5 to TRBJ2-7; D is uncertain. Trimming shortened V by 0 bases and J by 6 bases, and 9 bases separated the two germline ends. The CDR3 extends over 13 amino acids. Germline CDR1 MNHEY, CDR2 SVGAGI. The CDR3 loop is CASSYSGQAEQYF. The CDR3 DNA reads TGTGCCAGCAGTTACTCAGGTCAGGCCGAGCAGTACTTC.

The CDR3 loop is CASSIGGLNYGYTF. The CDR3 nucleotides are TGTGCCAGTAGTATTGGTGGTCTAAACTATGGCTACACCTTC. This chain joins TRBV19 and TRBJ1-2; D is uncertain. V dropped 3 bases and J dropped 2 bases, with 10 bases sitting between them. The CDR3 consists of 14 residues. Germline CDR1 and CDR2: LNHDA and SQIVND (reference sequence).

The chain links TRBV7-9 to TRBJ2-7, with 8 nucleotides matching TRBD2. Looked up from germline, CDR1 is SEHNR and CDR2 is FQNEAQ (reference sequence). This CDR3 is built from 15 residues. V gave up 1 base and J gave up 4 bases; unmatched junction bases: 6. CDR3 coding DNA: TGTGCCAGCAGCTTAGGGAGCGGGAGAGCGTACGAGCAGTACTTC. This translates into CASSLGSGRAYEQYF.

The DNA for the CDR3 is TGTGCCAGCAGTGAATATTACGTGAAAGCTAACTATGGCTACACCTTC. This encodes CASSEYYVKANYGYTF. The chain combines TRBV25-1 with TRBJ1-2; no reliable D call. The CDR3 covers 16 residues. The germline V gene encodes CDR1 MGHDK and CDR2 SYGVNS. V was pared by 0 bases and J by 0 bases, with 11 bases between.

This chain connects TRBV7-2 to TRBJ1-1, with D hard to call. V was clipped by 4 bases and J by 1 base, with 7 bases between them. This CDR3 contains 13 residues. CDR1 and CDR2 from the germline V gene are SGHTA and FQGNSA. This CDR3 is CASSSLRNTEAFF. The CDR3 DNA is TGTGCCAGCAGCTCACTTCGGAACACTGAAGCTTTCTTT.

This clone has more than one count but fewer than ten. The CDR3 coding sequence is TGTGCCAGTAGTCCAGCGACAGGGATAAGACAGCCCCAGCATTTT. Translation: CASSPATGIRQPQHF. The chain has TRBV19 and TRBJ1-5; 7 positions agree with TRBD1. The CDR3 has 15 amino acids. Losses at the gene ends were 5 bases for V and 7 bases for J; bases not matched to a gene: 11. Germline lookup yields CDR1 LNHDA and CDR2 SQIVND (reference sequence).

The chain carries TRBV2 and TRBJ2-4, with 8 bases lining up with TRBD1. Germline assignment: CDR1 SNHLY and CDR2 FYNNEI. The V gene end was trimmed by 4 bases and the J gene end by 0 bases; junction bases not matched to a gene: 2. CDR3 length: 15 amino acids. CDR3 amino acids: CASSGDRIAKNIQYF. The CDR3, as DNA: TGTGCCAGCAGTGGGGACAGGATAGCCAAAAACATTCAGTACTTC.

This clone has a single count. V usage is TRBV18 and J usage is TRBJ1-4; tentatively, D is TRBD1 (5 bases). V dropped 2 bases and J dropped 4 bases, with 8 bases sitting between them. CDR1 and CDR2 from the germline V gene are KGHSH and LQKENI. The CDR3 runs to 14 residues. CDR3 sequence reads: CASSPGTNNEKLFF. In nucleotides, the CDR3 is TGTGCCAGCTCACCAGGGACGAATAATGAAAAACTGTTTTTT.

V gene TRBV28 combines with J gene TRBJ2-3; 7 bases map to TRBD1. The V gene's germline CDR1 is MDHEN and CDR2 SYDVKM. The CDR3 runs to 16 residues. With 4 bases clipped from V and 4 bases from J, the junction kept 11 bases outside the gene matches. This CDR3 reads CASSSFGQVVSDTQYF. In nucleotides, the CDR3 is TGTGCCAGCAGTTCCTTCGGACAGGTAGTTTCAGATACGCAGTATTTT.

The gene calls are TRBV7-9 and TRBJ2-2, with D possibly matching TRBD2 (6 bases). This CDR3 spans 14 amino acids. V was shortened by 5 bases and J by 4 bases, with 11 bases between the two germline ends. Germline CDR1 reads SEHNR; CDR2 reads FQNEAQ (reference sequence). The CDR3 protein is CASSLGLTTGELFF. The DNA for the CDR3 is TGTGCCAGCAGCCTGGGACTGACCACCGGGGAGCTGTTTTTT.

This clone has a handful of counts. The CDR3 region has the DNA TGTGCCAGCGAACGCCCGACAGGGATGACAGATACGCAGTATTTT. Amino acid sequence: CASERPTGMTDTQYF. The rearrangement links TRBV21-1 to TRBJ2-3; TRBD1 is taken as the D call from the table, unchecked against the DNA. TRBV21-1 has pseudogene status. The CDR3 consists of 15 residues.

V and J are TRBV7-9 and TRBJ1-6, with TRBD1 as a possible D gene (5 bases). The germline CDR1 and CDR2 sequences are SEHNR and FQNEAQ (reference sequence). V was cut by 0 bases and J by 13 bases, with 13 bases left in between. The CDR3 is made up of 14 amino acids. DNA for the CDR3: TGTGCCAGCAGCTTAGCCCAGGGAGCTCAGCCCCTCCACTTT. Its translation: CASSLAQGAQPLHF.

To note about this clone: The identical CDR3 is also encoded by other nucleotide sequences in the sample. CDR3 sequence: CASSYSRAGELFF. The CDR3, as DNA: TGTGCCAGCAGTTACTCAAGAGCCGGGGAGCTGTTTTTT. This chain connects TRBV6-5 to TRBJ2-2, with D unresolved. CDR1 and CDR2 from the germline V gene are MNHEY and SVGAGI. CDR3 size: 13 residues. Deletions cut 0 bases from V and 6 bases from J, with 5 bases between.

The genes are TRBV28 and TRBJ1-1; D is possibly TRBD1 (6 bases). The V gene lost 8 bases and the J gene lost 2 bases, with 15 bases spanning the gap. Germline CDR1 and CDR2: MDHEN and SYDVKM. CDR3 length equals 14 residues. CDR3 sequence reads: CASFPDRINTEAFF. CDR3 coding DNA: TGTGCCAGCTTTCCCGACAGGATTAACACTGAAGCTTTCTTT.